The next 28 T cell receptor beta chains were all read from a single sample in a study of immune characterization of retroperitoneal liposarcoma. TCRdb called the PCR reads again in MiXCR, with one record for every CDR3 protein. Of more than 10,000 distinct CDR3 sequences listed, roughly 47% were seen once; the top ten hold 9% to 15%. Sequenced material: tumor tissue. The receptors stem from a female donor with retroperitoneal liposarcoma.

The V and J genes are TRBV11-2 and TRBJ2-1; perhaps TRBD2 as D (7 bases). Germline CDR1 SGHAT, CDR2 FQNNGV. The CDR3 is 12 residues long. V lost 4 bases, J lost 8 bases, and 9 bases lay in between. Here the CDR3 reads CASSSGGHEQFF. The CDR3 coding sequence is TGTGCCAGCAGCTCCGGGGGGCATGAGCAGTTCTTC.

This clonotype was observed many times. V is TRBV6-1 and J is TRBJ2-5; possibly TRBD2 for D (6 bases). V shed 6 bases and J shed 5 bases, with 19 bases lying between them. This CDR3 has 15 residues. The germline V gene has CDR1 MNHNS and CDR2 SASEGT. The CDR3 DNA follows: TGTGCCAGCAGCCCTCTAGCGACCCGGGGGGAGACCCAGTACTTC. Its translation is CASSPLATRGETQYF.

This clonotype counts as medium-sized. The chain combines TRBV6-1 with TRBJ2-1; no clear D. Germline assignment: CDR1 MNHNS and CDR2 SASEGT. The V end lost 6 bases, the J end lost 4 bases, and 13 bases lay between the germline ends. The CDR3 is made up of 14 amino acids. The CDR3 DNA is TGTGCCAGCAGGTCTCTTGACGCGTACAATGAGCAGTTCTTC. This sequence encodes CASRSLDAYNEQFF.

Remarks on this clonotype: Germline is not matched at one junction end, which may reflect a read error. This rearrangement joins TRBV27 to TRBJ2-5; D not certain. Germline V CDR1 and CDR2: MNHEY, SMNVEV (reference sequence). The CDR3 covers 13 residues. The CDR3 DNA reads as TGTGCCAGCAGTTTGCGAGGTCGAGAGACCCGGTACTTC. Translation: CASSLRGRETRYF.

V gene TRBV6-5 combines with J gene TRBJ2-3; 8 bases align to TRBD2. V lost 5 bases, J lost 0 bases, and 10 bases stayed unmatched. The germline V gene has CDR1 MNHEY and CDR2 SVGAGI. The CDR3 extends over 17 amino acids. In DNA, the CDR3 is TGTGCCAGCAGTGAAGTCGCAGCTAGCGGGAGCACAGATACGCAGTATTTT. Translation: CASSEVAASGSTDTQYF.

The V gene is TRBV6-5, the J gene TRBJ2-5; D gene unclear. The CDR3 spans 15 residues. V lost 2 bases, J lost 5 bases, and 15 bases lay in between. The germline gives CDR1 MNHEY, CDR2 SVGAGI. Written as DNA, the CDR3 is TGTGCCAGCAGTTACGTCCTAAATCCCCTGGAGACCCAGTACTTC. As protein: CASSYVLNPLETQYF.

Worth noting for this clonotype: One base away lies a much larger clone, so this may be a sequencing read error. This sequence joins TRBV6-2 or TRBV6-3 and TRBJ2-3; 10 nucleotides match TRBD2. The germline gives CDR1 MNHEY, CDR2 SVGEGT. This CDR3 has 15 amino acids. The CDR3 DNA is TGTGCCAGCAGACAGGGAAGCGGGAGGGGCGATACGCTGTATTTT. Amino acids: CASRQGSGRGDTLYF.

V and J are TRBV6-5 and TRBJ2-3, with D perhaps matching TRBD2 (6 bases). Germline CDR1 and CDR2: MNHEY and SVGAGI. The length of the CDR3 is 14 residues. V was pared by 10 bases and J by 3 bases, with 17 bases between. CDR3 sequence reads: CATTRRGRTDTQYF. DNA for the CDR3: TGTGCCACCACCCGGCGGGGCCGGACAGATACGCAGTATTTT.

This clonotype was seen a few times. The chain combines TRBV6-1 with TRBJ2-1; possibly TRBD2 for D (6 bases). This CDR3 is built from 16 residues. V was trimmed by 4 bases and J by 2 bases, leaving 15 bases between them. Germline-derived CDR1 and CDR2 are MNHNS and SASEGT. The CDR3 spells CASSGAWGRTYNEQFF. The CDR3 bases are TGTGCCAGCAGTGGTGCTTGGGGGAGGACCTACAATGAGCAGTTCTTC.

This clonotype was picked up many times. This rearrangement joins TRBV10-3 to TRBJ2-2; 8 nucleotides match TRBD2. From germline, CDR1 is ENHRY and CDR2 SYGVKD. The CDR3 runs 14 residues. J was trimmed by 6 bases and V by 3 bases; bases with no gene match: 3. CDR3 amino acids: CAISDVGGAGELFF. The CDR3 DNA sequence: TGTGCCATCAGTGATGTCGGGGGGGCCGGGGAGCTGTTTTTT.

This clonotype appeared many times. V is TRBV6-1 and J is TRBJ2-2, with a tentative D call TRBD2 (6 bases). CDR3 length: 16 residues. With 4 bases removed from V and 1 base from J, the gap between germline ends came to 13 bases. Germline V gives CDR1 MNHNS, CDR2 SASEGT. CDR3 nucleotides: TGTGCCAGCAGTGTGGGGGTGGGGGGGAACACCGGGGAGCTGTTTTTT. It codes for CASSVGVGGNTGELFF.

The chain uses TRBV6-1 and TRBJ2-3; 10 bases fit TRBD2. The CDR3 covers 16 residues. CDR1 is MNHNS and CDR2 is SASEGT in the germline V gene. The ends lost 5 bases at V and 3 bases at J; junction bases unmatched: 8. In nucleotides, the CDR3 is TGTGCCAGCAGTTATTTCAGCGGGAGGGCAACAGATACGCAGTATTTT. This translates into CASSYFSGRATDTQYF.

This clonotype was detected many times. V and J are TRBV7-2 and TRBJ1-1; 7 bases agree with TRBD1. Germline-derived CDR1 and CDR2 are SGHTA and FQGNSA. The CDR3 is 16 residues long. The V gene end was trimmed by 1 base and the J gene end by 2 bases; junction bases not matched to a gene: 7. The CDR3 loop reads CASSLVEGARNTEAFF. In DNA form, the CDR3 reads TGTGCCAGCAGCTTAGTGGAGGGGGCGCGTAACACTGAAGCTTTCTTT. The variable domain in full, with the rest retrieved from reference TRBV7-2 and TRBJ1-1, is GAGVSQSPSNKVTEKGKDVELRCDPISGHTALYWYRQSLGQGLEFLIYFQGNSAPDKSGLPSDRFSAERTGGSVSTLTIQRTQQEDSAVYLCASSLVEGARNTEAFFGQGTRLTVV.

This clonotype was recorded many times. This chain connects TRBV7-2 to TRBJ2-5; a weak D match, TRBD1 (6 bases). The J call could be wrong; TRBJ2-1 is a better fit for the DNA end. CDR3 length: 15 residues. Germline V lookup: CDR1 SGHTA, CDR2 FQGNSA. The CDR3 loop reads CASSLGGHQGETQFF. CDR3 coding DNA: TGTGCCAGCAGCTTAGGGGGACATCAAGGGGAGACCCAGTTCTTC.

The chain recombines TRBV6-1 with TRBJ2-1, with unresolved D. Looked up from germline, CDR1 is MNHNS and CDR2 is SASEGT. There are 15 residues in the CDR3. V was shortened by 5 bases and J by 2 bases, with 13 bases between the two germline ends. CDR3 in amino acids: CASSLAPATYNEQFF. The CDR3 region has the DNA TGTGCCAGCAGTTTGGCACCAGCCACCTACAATGAGCAGTTCTTC.

The chain carries TRBV12-3 or TRBV12-4 and TRBJ2-1; no definite D call. The V gene lost 2 bases and the J gene lost 6 bases, with 14 bases spanning the gap. The CDR3 is 15 residues long. The CDR3 spells CASSLFQDLTNEQFF. The DNA for the CDR3 is TGTGCCAGCAGTTTATTCCAGGACCTAACCAATGAGCAGTTCTTC.

This clonotype showed up many times. This chain connects TRBV7-6 to TRBJ2-7, with no clear D. Trimming removed 0 bases at V and 2 bases at J, with 14 bases between. This CDR3 has 16 amino acids. Germline CDR1 SGHVS, CDR2 FNYEAQ. The CDR3 reads CASSLALGGRPYEQYF. The CDR3 region has the DNA TGTGCCAGCAGCTTAGCGTTAGGCGGCCGTCCCTACGAGCAGTACTTC.

This clonotype was recorded a few times. V is TRBV7-8 and J is TRBJ1-2, with D perhaps TRBD1 (6 bases). The CDR3 consists of 15 residues. V lost 5 bases and J 5 bases, leaving 18 bases between the germline ends. Germline CDR1 is SGHVS and CDR2 is FQNEAQ. CDR3 sequence reads: CASSDVPRDNYGYTF. The CDR3 DNA reads TGTGCCAGCAGCGACGTACCCCGGGACAATTATGGCTACACCTTC. Drawing the rest from reference TRBV7-8 and TRBJ1-2, the complete variable domain is GAGVSQSPRYKVAKRGQDVALRCDPISGHVSLFWYQQALGQGPEFLTYFQNEAQLDKSGLPSDRFFAERPEGSVSTLKIQRTQQEDSAVYLCASSDVPRDNYGYTFGSGTRLTVV.

For the CDR3, the DNA is TGTGCCAGCAGACAGGACCAAGAGACCCAGTACTTC. Translating it yields CASRQDQETQYF. V usage is TRBV6-1 and J usage is TRBJ2-5; D is possibly TRBD1 (5 bases). Per the germline V gene, CDR1 is MNHNS and CDR2 is SASEGT. Trimming shortened V by 6 bases and J by 0 bases, and 5 bases separated the two germline ends. The CDR3 length is 12 residues.

This clonotype was found a few times. Given a much more abundant clone one base away, this may be a read error. The rearrangement joins TRBV12-3 or TRBV12-4 to TRBJ2-1; 8 nucleotides agree with TRBD1. This CDR3 comprises 15 residues. V was clipped by 2 bases and J by 10 bases; unmatched bases: 10. CDR3 in amino acids: CASSLSQGARDEQFF. Here the CDR3 DNA reads TGTGCCAGCAGTTTAAGCCAGGGGGCGCGAGACGAGCAGTTCTTC.

This sequence joins TRBV20-1 and TRBJ2-1; tentatively, D is TRBD1 or TRBD2 (5 bases each). This CDR3 contains 15 residues. V was shortened by 6 bases and J by 4 bases, with 19 bases between the two germline ends. Germline CDR1 is DFQATT and CDR2 is SNEGSKA (reference sequence). The CDR3 DNA is TGCAGTGCCACCTCCCCGGGGCTAGATTACAATGAGCAGTTCTTC. This translates into CSATSPGLDYNEQFF.

V is TRBV5-1 and J is TRBJ2-5; maybe TRBD2 (6 bases). Germline CDR1 SGHRS, CDR2 YFSETQ. The CDR3 loop spans 13 amino acids. V shed 8 bases and J shed 1 base, with 12 bases lying between them. CDR3 in DNA: TGCGCCAGTTGGGGGGATCCCCAAGAGACCCAGTACTTC. Translation: CASWGDPQETQYF.

The V and J genes are TRBV6-1 and TRBJ1-2; no definite D call. The CDR3 has 15 amino acids. Looked up from germline, CDR1 is MNHNS and CDR2 is SASEGT. With 0 bases removed from V and 8 bases from J, the gap between germline ends came to 16 bases. This CDR3 reads CASSEAPEAGGGYTF. The CDR3 DNA reads TGTGCCAGCAGTGAAGCCCCCGAGGCAGGCGGGGGCTACACCTTC.

This clonotype ranks as medium-sized (0.01 to 0.1%). This sequence joins TRBV6-1 and TRBJ2-5; D possibly corresponds to TRBD1 (6 bases). V shed 6 bases and J shed 4 bases, with 12 bases lying between them. Germline CDR1 MNHNS, CDR2 SASEGT. There are 13 residues in the CDR3. The CDR3 loop reads CASRSGQLETQYF. CDR3 bases: TGTGCCAGCAGAAGCGGACAGTTAGAGACCCAGTACTTC.

With regard to this clonotype: A read error is likely, as this CDR3 ends without the conserved phenylalanine or tryptophan. V is TRBV6-5 and J is TRBJ2-4; 8 bases map to TRBD1. The tail of the sequence fits TRBJ2-1 better, so the J call may be wrong. Looked up from germline, CDR1 is MNHEY and CDR2 is SVGAGI. The CDR3 runs to 14 residues. The CDR3 spells CASSSYRGTYEQFL. In nucleotides, the CDR3 is TGTGCCAGCAGTTCATACAGGGGGACCTACGAGCAGTTCTTG.

The chain is built from TRBV12-3 or TRBV12-4 and TRBJ2-1, with D perhaps matching TRBD2 (5 bases). The CDR3 extends over 13 amino acids. Between the trimmed V and J ends, which lost 2 bases and 13 bases, there was a span of 15 bases. This CDR3 reads CASSLFAGETQFF. CDR3 nucleotide sequence: TGTGCCAGCAGTTTATTTGCTGGGGAGACCCAGTTCTTC.

For this clonotype: At one end, the junction sequence differs from germline, possibly due to a read error. The chain carries TRBV7-2 and TRBJ2-3; TRBD2 agrees at 9 bases. CDR3 size: 14 residues. Germline V gene lookup returns CDR1 SGHTA and CDR2 FQGNSA. For the CDR3, the DNA is TGTGCCAGCAACTTAGCGGGAGCTTCCAATGAGCAGTATTTT. Translation: CASNLAGASNEQYF.

By share, this clonotype counts as medium-sized (0.01 to 0.1%). The V and J genes are TRBV7-6 and TRBJ2-1; D unresolved. The length of the CDR3 is 14 residues. The germline gives CDR1 SGHVS, CDR2 FNYEAQ. Trimming removed 3 bases from V and 10 bases from J, with 16 bases in between. Here the CDR3 DNA reads TGTGCCAGCAGCTTCGGATTTCCCGCCTACGAGCAGTTCTTC. Translated, it gives CASSFGFPAYEQFF.